The 19 T cell receptor beta chains given below trace back to one sample, sequenced in a study of a mutant IDH1 vaccine in newly diagnosed glioma (dated by TCRdb to the early 2020s). No antigens are known for them. The time point label here, explained by the study, means: week 35, safety follow-up. Every vaccine dose consisted of 300 ug of a 20-mer mutant IDH1 peptide in Montanide, administered subcutaneously together with topical imiquimod. Library preparation employed the immunoSEQ multiplex PCR assay. The clones in this table, taken by TCRdb from immuneACCESS, are in-frame only. Not every clone is retained; where verified, under half of the shortfall comes from an unresolved V gene, and the cause of the rest is unknown. The sample includes tens of thousands of clones, with roughly nine tenths observed a single time. The ten largest account for approximately 1.6% of the sample. The specimen was PBMCs, collected from a glioma patient whose treatment included an IDH1 peptide vaccine. The receptor set was obtained from a man aged 40-55 years with glioma.

This clone has a handful of counts. This chain uses TRBV20-1 with TRBJ2-5; the D is unclear. CDR1 DFQATT and CDR2 SNEGSKA come from the germline V gene (reference sequence). The CDR3 runs 11 residues. Trimming shortened V by 5 bases and J by 2 bases, and 6 bases separated the two germline ends. The CDR3 DNA is TGCAGTGCTCAGACTCAAGAGACCCAGTACTTC. As protein: CSAQTQETQYF.

Regarding this clone: In the same sample, other DNA sequences code for this CDR3. The V gene is TRBV28, the J gene TRBJ2-1; unclear D gene. The CDR3 is made up of 14 amino acids. The V gene lost 2 bases and the J gene lost 4 bases, with 9 bases spanning the gap. Germline values: CDR1 MDHEN, CDR2 SYDVKM. Here the CDR3 reads CASSLADLYNEQFF. CDR3 sequence (DNA): TGTGCCAGCAGTTTAGCCGACCTTTACAATGAGCAGTTCTTC.

This chain links TRBV2 with TRBJ2-3; TRBD2 matches at 7 bases. Germline CDR1 is SNHLY and CDR2 is FYNNEI. This CDR3 has 14 amino acids. Trimming at V came to 7 bases and at J to 3 bases, leaving 7 bases not matched to a gene. The CDR3 region is CASNGGGSTDTQYF. The CDR3 DNA follows: TGTGCCAGCAATGGGGGGGGGTCGACAGATACGCAGTATTTT.

The rearrangement joins TRBV6-1 to TRBJ2-3; no definite D call. This CDR3 is built from 12 residues. Germline CDR1 and CDR2: MNHNS and SASEGT. The V end lost 6 bases, the J end lost 4 bases, and 8 bases lay between the germline ends. The CDR3 spells CASRPGSDTQYF. The CDR3 DNA is TGTGCCAGCAGGCCGGGTTCAGATACGCAGTATTTT.

This clone occurred once. The rearrangement joins TRBV5-1 to TRBJ1-2; unclear D gene. Trimming left V 5 bases short and J 8 bases short, with 19 bases between. This CDR3 contains 14 residues. The germline V gene has CDR1 SGHRS and CDR2 YFSETQ. CDR3 DNA: TGCGCCAGCAGTCCTTTTGGCGGGTCGGAGGGCTACACCTTC. Translating it yields CASSPFGGSEGYTF.

The V call is TRBV7-2, the J call TRBJ2-6; D unresolved. This CDR3 contains 15 residues. Looked up from germline, CDR1 is SGHTA and CDR2 is FQGNSA. V was shortened by 5 bases and J by 0 bases, with 8 bases between the two germline ends. CDR3 sequence: CASSRYSSGANVLTF. Written as DNA, the CDR3 is TGTGCCAGCAGCCGCTATTCCTCTGGGGCCAACGTCCTGACTTTC.

In its sample, this clone was seen once. In DNA form, the CDR3 reads TGTGCCAGTAGTCCCCCCGAGGGGTCTAATGAAAAACTGTTTTTT. This translates into CASSPPEGSNEKLFF. The V and J genes are TRBV19 and TRBJ1-4; possible D gene TRBD1, 5 bases. Looked up from germline, CDR1 is LNHDA and CDR2 is SQIVND (reference sequence). V dropped 5 bases and J dropped 3 bases, with 13 bases sitting between them. The CDR3 spans 15 residues.

This clone was found a few times. This chain links TRBV6-1 with TRBJ1-2; 10 nucleotides align to TRBD1. V was clipped by 3 bases and J by 3 bases; unmatched bases: 4. The germline gives CDR1 MNHNS, CDR2 SASEGT. CDR3 length equals 15 residues. The CDR3 DNA reads as TGTGCCAGCAGTGAGACAGGGGGCCCCTACTATGGCTACACCTTC. Protein sequence: CASSETGGPYYGYTF.

This chain joins TRBV2 and TRBJ2-7; 9 bases are a match to TRBD1. The CDR3 totals 13 residues. V lost 10 bases and J lost 1; bases outside the gene matches: 5. The V gene's germline CDR1 is SNHLY and CDR2 FYNNEI. The chain's CDR3 is CATQGQGSYEQYV. DNA for the CDR3: TGTGCCACTCAGGGACAGGGTTCCTACGAGCAGTACGTC.

The chain has TRBV27 and TRBJ1-4; 8 bases are a match to TRBD1. Germline-derived CDR1 and CDR2 are MNHEY and SMNVEV (reference sequence). The CDR3 length is 18 residues. Trimming took 4 bases from V and 2 from J; bases not matched to a gene: 12. Here the CDR3 reads CASSSRSGGATTNEKLFF. In nucleotides, the CDR3 is TGTGCCAGCAGTTCTCGATCAGGGGGCGCGACGACTAATGAAAAACTGTTTTTT.

The J gene is TRBJ2-5, the V gene TRBV14; TRBD2 agrees at 10 bases. The V and J ends lost 2 bases and 2 bases, in that order; junction bases with no gene match: 8. Germline CDR1 reads SGHDN; CDR2 reads FVKESK. This CDR3 is 17 amino acids long. CDR3 DNA sequence: TGTGCCAGCAGCCAACGGCTCCAGCGGGGGGGACAAGAGACCCAGTACTTC. It encodes CASSQRLQRGGQETQYF.

This clone was seen only once. V and J are TRBV4-1 and TRBJ2-1; the D is unclear. The CDR3 runs 16 residues. The ends were cut back, 2 bases at V and 0 bases at J, with 11 bases in the middle. Germline V lookup: CDR1 MGHRA, CDR2 YSYEKL. The CDR3 spells CASSQSQRSSYNEQFF. For the CDR3, the DNA is TGCGCCAGCAGCCAAAGCCAAAGGAGCTCCTACAATGAGCAGTTCTTC.

This chain uses TRBV6-4 with TRBJ2-7; a possible D gene is TRBD2 (5 bases). Per germline, CDR1 MRHNA and CDR2 SNTAGT. The V and J ends lost 2 bases and 0 bases respectively, with 11 bases between them. CDR3 size: 15 residues. For the CDR3, the DNA is TGTGCCAGCAGTGACCGGGATCCCAGCTCCTACGAGCAGTACGTC. Its protein is CASSDRDPSSYEQYV.

The chain has TRBV10-3 and TRBJ1-1; the D gene is possibly TRBD1 (5 bases). Deletions cut 6 bases from V and 12 bases from J, with 17 bases between. Germline lookup yields CDR1 ENHRY and CDR2 SYGVKD. This CDR3 has 12 amino acids. CDR3 in amino acids: CAIRAGGDETFF. CDR3 bases: TGTGCCATCAGGGCGGGTGGGGACGAAACTTTCTTT.

The rearrangement joins TRBV5-5 to TRBJ2-1; 10 bases map to TRBD2. The CDR3 has 15 amino acids. After removal of 0 bases from V and 13 bases from J, the junction contained 10 bases not matched to a gene. The germline V gene has CDR1 SGHKS and CDR2 YYEKEE (reference sequence). The CDR3: CASSLEVAGGPAQFF. CDR3 DNA: TGTGCCAGCAGCTTGGAGGTAGCGGGGGGCCCGGCCCAGTTCTTC.

This chain uses TRBV7-2 with TRBJ2-1, with 12 bases matching TRBD2. The germline gives CDR1 SGHTA, CDR2 FQGNSA. The CDR3 contains 14 residues. V was clipped by 2 bases and J by 10 bases; unmatched bases: 3. In DNA form, the CDR3 reads TGTGCCAGCAGCTTACGGACTAGCGGGACCGAGCAGTTCTTC. This translates into CASSLRTSGTEQFF.

The chain has TRBV18 and TRBJ1-6; 7 bases are shared with TRBD1. CDR1 and CDR2 (germline): KGHSH, LQKENI. The CDR3 is 16 residues long. V dropped 9 bases and J dropped 3; count of bases not matched to a gene: 11. The CDR3 region is CASSSGGQSYNSPLHF. For the CDR3, the DNA is TGTGCCAGTTCGAGCGGGGGACAGAGCTATAATTCACCCCTCCACTTT. Looking up the rest from reference TRBV18 and TRBJ1-6 gives the full variable domain: NAGVMQNPRHLVRRRGQEARLRCSPMKGHSHVYWYRQLPEEGLKFMVYLQKENIIDESGMPKERFSAEFPKEGPSILRIQQVVRGDSAAYFCASSSGGQSYNSPLHFGNGTRLTVT.

The chain carries TRBV6-5 and TRBJ2-1, with D possibly TRBD1 on 7 matching bases. CDR1 and CDR2 from the germline V gene are MNHEY and SVGAGI. Trimming removed 2 bases at V and 4 bases at J, with 12 bases between. This CDR3 has 15 residues. In DNA, the CDR3 is TGTGCCAGCAGTTACGGGGGGACAGCTTACAATGAGCAGTTCTTC. Amino acids: CASSYGGTAYNEQFF.

This chain links TRBV10-1 with TRBJ2-7; maybe TRBD1 (5 bases). The DNA end is more similar to TRBJ2-5, so the J call may be wrong. CDR1 is WNHNN and CDR2 is SYGVQD in the germline V gene (reference sequence). The CDR3 is 15 residues long. This chain's CDR3 is CASSEGQGLRETQYF. For the CDR3, the DNA is TGCGCCAGCAGTGAAGGGCAGGGTCTTCGAGAGACCCAGTACTTC.